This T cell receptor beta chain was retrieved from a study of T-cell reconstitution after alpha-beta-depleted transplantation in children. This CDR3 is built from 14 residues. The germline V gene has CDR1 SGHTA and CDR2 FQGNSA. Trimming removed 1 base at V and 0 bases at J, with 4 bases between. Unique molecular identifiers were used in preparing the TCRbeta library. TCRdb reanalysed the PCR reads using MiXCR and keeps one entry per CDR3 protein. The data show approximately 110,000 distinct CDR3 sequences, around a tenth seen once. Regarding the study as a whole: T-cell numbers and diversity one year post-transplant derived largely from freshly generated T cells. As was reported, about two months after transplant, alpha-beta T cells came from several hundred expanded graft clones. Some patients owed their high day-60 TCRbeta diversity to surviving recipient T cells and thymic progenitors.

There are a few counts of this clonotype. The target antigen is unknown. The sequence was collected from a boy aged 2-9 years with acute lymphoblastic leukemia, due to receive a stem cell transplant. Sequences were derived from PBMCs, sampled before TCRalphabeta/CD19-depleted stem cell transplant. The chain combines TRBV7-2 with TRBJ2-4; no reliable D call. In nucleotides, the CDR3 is TGTGCCAGCAGCTTAGACGTAGCCAAAAACATTCAGTACTTC. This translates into CASSLDVAKNIQYF. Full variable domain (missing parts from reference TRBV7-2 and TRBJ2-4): GAGVSQSPSNKVTEKGKDVELRCDPISGHTALYWYRQSLGQGLEFLIYFQGNSAPDKSGLPSDRFSAERTGGSVSTLTIQRTQQEDSAVYLCASSLDVAKNIQYFGAGTRLSVL.